The source of this T cell receptor beta chain is a study of cytomegalovirus exposure and HLA in healthy donors (dated 2017 in TCRdb). Notes on the research overall: The 666 repertoires of the first cohort and the 120 validation repertoires were produced on the same platform, according to a later analysis. The study was designed to test whether signatures of past pathogen exposure could be identified by cataloging public T cell receptors. A separate validation cohort of about 110 different subjects was used in addition to the roughly 700-subject first cohort. High-throughput TCR immunosequencing, statistical association of individual TCRs with disease status, and machine learning were combined to predict cytomegalovirus infection status.

The method was the immunoSEQ multiplex PCR assay. In the authors' own workflow: A statistical classification framework was built for diagnosing cytomegalovirus status from the catalog of TCR beta chain sequences. Entries here come from immuneACCESS through TCRdb and include only in-frame sequences with V and J called. Some clones fail to appear in such tables; in the studies checked, an unresolved V gene covers under half of the shortfall, and the cause of the remainder is unknown. V and J calls and clone size are copied from that table; D and trimming were computed from the DNA. This sample is represented by some 150,000 clones; about 86% of them were singletons. The top ten clones comprise about 22% of the sample. The donors belonged to the validation cohort of approximately 130 subjects, which was separate from the roughly 700-subject first cohort. Study-wide conclusions, independent of this receptor: The authors suggested that the approach could potentially be extended to other disease states and immunological phenotypes. Three of the identified cytomegalovirus-associated TCR beta chains were confirmed in vitro to be specific for cytomegalovirus antigens. Subsequent analysis determined that TCRs grouped into clusters in the first cohort also showed a tendency toward co-occurrence across the roughly 120 validation repertoires, and about 94% of cluster scores exceeded 0. The validation cohort had no HLA typing available for a later analysis, so co-occurrence within that cohort was assessed over all 120 or so repertoires. In both the original and validation cohorts, the classifier was reported to diagnose cytomegalovirus status with high specificity and sensitivity. Across donors, most TCR sequences were observed very rarely, whereas some public TCRs were present in many individuals. In the study, some 160 TCR beta chains were listed as associated with cytomegalovirus.

A note on this clone: Its antigen remains unidentified. Per-nucleotide qualities are absent, and no much larger clonotype sits a single base away.

The origin of this receptor is a man aged 18 to 29 in good health and CMV-seropositive. The sequencing sample was made of PBMCs.

The CDR3 loop reads CASSQGGQGSGELFF. The base sequence is TGTGCCAGCAGCCAAGGCGGACAGGGGAGCGGGGAGCTGTTTTTT. The chain is made from TRBV7-3 and TRBJ2-2, with 9 junctional bases fitting TRBD1. From cysteine to phenylalanine, the CDR3 is 15 amino acids long. Only the CDR3 portion is preserved as DNA: 45 bases, with reading frame beginning at the first base. V trim: 5 bases; J trim: 7 bases; unmatched bases: 8. CDR1 is given as SGHTA and CDR2 as FQGTGA, both from the germline V gene.